The 5 T cell receptor beta chains below come from one sample, sequenced in a study of cytomegalovirus exposure and HLA in healthy donors. The PCR was carried out with 60 Vbeta primers and 13 Jbeta primers. The protocol was immunoSEQ multiplex PCR, while the TCRdb copy is restricted to in-frame clones and leaves out a portion. The table for this sample gives 200,000 or so clones. The sample comprised PBMCs. The receptors were gathered from a girl aged 2 to 9 in good health and CMV-seropositive.

V gene TRBV12-5 combines with J gene TRBJ2-1, with a weak D call TRBD2 (6 bases). The CDR3 is 13 amino acids. Germline V gene lookup returns CDR1 LGHNT and CDR2 FRNRAP. Trimming took off 5 bases at V and 4 bases at J, with 9 bases between the two ends. This CDR3 is CASGQGLYNEQFF. The CDR3 nucleotides read TGTGCTAGTGGTCAGGGACTTTACAATGAGCAGTTCTTC.

The rearrangement joins TRBV7-6 to TRBJ2-7, with D perhaps TRBD2 (6 bases). This CDR3 contains 17 residues. Trimming pared 1 base from V and 0 bases from J, leaving 16 bases between. Germline CDR1 reads SGHVS; CDR2 reads FNYEAQ. This CDR3 reads CASSLVPVAEISYEQYF. The CDR3 DNA follows: TGTGCCAGCAGCTTAGTGCCGGTAGCGGAGATCTCCTACGAGCAGTACTTC.

The chain links TRBV5-1 to TRBJ1-6; the D is unclear. The V end was cut by 5 bases, the J end by 8 bases, with 11 bases between. This CDR3 region has 13 residues. Germline V gives CDR1 SGHRS, CDR2 YFSETQ. CDR3 residues: CASRLGEDSPLHF. The DNA for the CDR3 is TGCGCCAGCAGACTTGGAGAGGATTCACCCCTCCACTTT.

A note on this clone: The sample has other DNA sequences that encode this CDR3 too. The chain carries TRBV28 and TRBJ2-7; D remains ambiguous. The germline V gene has CDR1 MDHEN and CDR2 SYDVKM. This CDR3 comprises 12 residues. Trimming stripped 4 bases from V and 0 bases from J, with 4 bases between. CDR3 residues: CASSSISYEQYF. CDR3 bases: TGTGCCAGCAGTTCAATCTCCTACGAGCAGTACTTC.

This chain uses TRBV14 with TRBJ2-3; D gene unclear. The CDR3 runs 13 residues. Trimming removed 0 bases from V and 8 bases from J, with 9 bases in between. Germline V CDR1 and CDR2: SGHDN, FVKESK. This chain's CDR3 is CASSQEYKITQYF. Written as DNA, the CDR3 is TGTGCCAGCAGCCAAGAATACAAAATTACGCAGTATTTT. The full variable domain, in which reference TRBV14 and TRBJ2-3 provide the parts outside the CDR3, is EAGVTQFPSHSVIEKGQTVTLRCDPISGHDNLYWYRRVMGKEIKFLLHFVKESKQDESGMPNNRFLAERTGGTYSTLKVQPAELEDSGVYFCASSQEYKITQYFGPGTRLTVL.